A selection of T cell receptor beta chains follows, all from one sample in a study of blood T cell repertoires in COVID-19. Sequencing used immunoSEQ multiplex PCR; TCRdb keeps in-frame clones, though not all of them. The sample includes under 250,000 clones, roughly 84% of them seen just once. Sequencing was done on a sample of peripheral blood. The receptors were sampled from a woman in her thirties or forties who had recovered from COVID-19. Each CDR3 is given with its conserved first and last residue. A D gene is named only where the DNA matches it firmly. Size values are once, few and many counts, or a class for expanded clones, and some rows have none.

clone_size j_call d_call v_call cdr3_nt cdr3_aa
. TRBJ1-1 . TRBV6-5 TGTGCCAGCAGTTTTATTCAGGGTGAAGCTTTCTTT CASSFIQGEAFF
. TRBJ2-2 . TRBV24-1 TGTGCCACAAGTTCGGGTTTCACCGGGGAGCTGTTTTTT CATSSGFTGELFF
. TRBJ1-2 TRBD1 TRBV9 TGTGCCAGCAGCGGAGCGGGGACAGGGTGGATTGGCTATGGCTACACCTTC CASSGAGTGWIGYGYTF
. TRBJ1-6 TRBD1 TRBV11-2 TGTGCCAGCAGCACACGGGACAGGGGGCTCAATACACCCCTCCACTTT CASSTRDRGLNTPLHF
. TRBJ2-5 TRBD1 TRBV5-1 TGCGCCAGCTGCTCCCGACAGGGGGCGGTTGAGGAGACCCAGTACTTC CASCSRQGAVEETQYF
once TRBJ2-7 TRBD2 TRBV20-1 TGCAGTGCTAGTAAGCGGGGACTCTCCTACGAGCAGTACTTC CSASKRGLSYEQYF
. TRBJ2-1 TRBD1 TRBV2 TGTGCCAGCAGTAGGGACAGACCCATCCACAATGAGCAGTTCTTC CASSRDRPIHNEQFF
once TRBJ1-3 . TRBV5-6 TGTGCCAGCAGCTTCCGACCGGGAACCACGAGGGGAAACACCATATATTTT CASSFRPGTTRGNTIYF
. TRBJ1-2 . TRBV3-1/TRBV3-2 TGTGCCAGCAGCTTTCTAGGGGGGGCTTCCTATGGCTACACCTTC CASSFLGGASYGYTF
. TRBJ1-6 . TRBV5-6 TGTGCCAGCAGCTTTAAAGGGGTTAATTCACCCCTCCACTTT CASSFKGVNSPLHF
. TRBJ1-5 TRBD1 TRBV7-9 TGTGCCAGCATGCAACAGGGGCGGGATCAGCCCCAGCATTTT CASMQQGRDQPQHF
. TRBJ2-7 TRBD2 TRBV5-1 TGCGCCAGCAGCTTTGACAGGGTACGACTAGCGGGTTTGAACTACGAGCAGTACTTC CASSFDRVRLAGLNYEQYF
. TRBJ1-6 TRBD1 TRBV5-4 TGTGCCAGCAGCCGGGGACAGGGCTCCCCTAGCCCTAATTCACCCCTCCACTTT CASSRGQGSPSPNSPLHF
. TRBJ2-2 . TRBV15 TGTGCCACCAGCACGAGCAGGGTCACCGGGGAGCTGTTTTTT CATSTSRVTGELFF
. TRBJ1-2 . TRBV15 TGTGCCACCAGCAGAGAGGGGGCGGTCAACTATGGCTACACCTTC CATSREGAVNYGYTF
. TRBJ2-7 TRBD1 TRBV3-1/TRBV3-2 TGTGCCAGCAGCCCGCCCGGACAGGGGTACAACGAGCAGTACTTC CASSPPGQGYNEQYF
. TRBJ1-2 . TRBV12-3/TRBV12-4 TGTGCCAGCAGTTTTAACAGGGGCTACACCTTC CASSFNRGYTF
few TRBJ1-1 TRBD1 TRBV2 TGTGCCAGCAGTCCCGGGACAGAGCGAGAAGCTTTCTTT CASSPGTEREAFF
. TRBJ1-5 . TRBV28 TGTGCCAGCAGTTTGGGGGGTTGGTATAGCAATCAGCCCCAGCATTTT CASSLGGWYSNQPQHF
. TRBJ1-1 . TRBV4-1 TGCGCCAGCAGCCAAGGAGCAGGGATGAACACTGAAGCTTTCTTT CASSQGAGMNTEAFF
. TRBJ2-3 TRBD2 TRBV5-1 TGCGCCAGCAGCGCCAGACTAGCGGGGGGCGTCACAGATACGCAGTATTTT CASSARLAGGVTDTQYF
once TRBJ2-3 . TRBV5-4 TGTGCCTTCCCGGGGGCGGGGGTCACAGATACGCAGTATTTT CAFPGAGVTDTQYF
. TRBJ2-5 . TRBV3-1/TRBV3-2 TGTGCCAGCAGCCATACGGCGGCCCTGCAGTACTTC CASSHTAALQYF
. TRBJ2-6 . TRBV9 TGTGCCAGCAGCGTGTATTCTGGGGCCAACGTCCTGACTTTC CASSVYSGANVLTF
. TRBJ1-6 . TRBV12-3/TRBV12-4 TGTGCCAGCAGCCGTTATAATTCACCCCTCCACTTT CASSRYNSPLHF
few TRBJ2-2 . TRBV5-4 TGTGCCAGCAGCCCAAGACAAACGAACACCGGGGAGCTGTTTTTT CASSPRQTNTGELFF
. TRBJ2-3 TRBD1 TRBV2 TGTGCCATCCGCGGGACAGGGGGCATGGCAGATACGCAGTATTTT CAIRGTGGMADTQYF
few TRBJ1-5 TRBD1 TRBV4-2 TGTGCCAGCAGCCAGGGGGACAGGGGCGCGAATCAGCCCCAGCATTTT CASSQGDRGANQPQHF
. TRBJ1-1 . TRBV7-9 TGTGCCAGCAGCTTATCAGGTATGAACACTGAAGCTTTCTTT CASSLSGMNTEAFF
. TRBJ1-2 TRBD1 TRBV29-1 TGCAGCGCCAACAGGGGCTATGGCTACACCTTC CSANRGYGYTF
. TRBJ1-4 TRBD1 TRBV6-5 TGTGCCAGCACTGGGACAGGTATTAATGAAAAACTGTTTTTT CASTGTGINEKLFF
few TRBJ1-6 TRBD1 TRBV2 TGTGCCAGCAGGAGGGGACAGGGCTATAATTCACCCCTCCACTTT CASRRGQGYNSPLHF
. TRBJ2-2 TRBD2 TRBV30 TGTGCCTGGAGTAAGCGGGGGAACACCGGGGAGCTGTTTTTT CAWSKRGNTGELFF
. TRBJ1-2 TRBD1 TRBV5-1 TGCGCCAGCAGCGTAACCGGGACAGTAAATGGCTACACCTTC CASSVTGTVNGYTF
. TRBJ2-5 TRBD1 TRBV6-5 TGTGCCAGCAGCCGGGACAGACAAGAGACCCAGTACTTC CASSRDRQETQYF
few TRBJ2-7 . TRBV7-9 TGTGCCAGCAGCTTCCATTACGAGCAGTACTTC CASSFHYEQYF
. TRBJ2-5 TRBD2 TRBV5-1 TGCGCCAGCAGCATAGGACTAGCGGGGGGCCCCGGAGAGACCCAGTACTTC CASSIGLAGGPGETQYF
. TRBJ2-7 . TRBV11-3 TGTGCCAGCAGCTTTGAGGGCAGCACCTATTCCCACGAGCAGTACTTC CASSFEGSTYSHEQYF
. TRBJ2-3 . TRBV11-1 TGTGCCAGCAGCTTAGGAGGCTTCGCTAGCACAGATACGCAGTATTTT CASSLGGFASTDTQYF
. TRBJ2-3 . TRBV2 TGTGCCAGCAGTGATTTTGAGACAGATACGCAGTATTTT CASSDFETDTQYF
. TRBJ2-1 TRBD2 TRBV30 TGTGCCTGGAGCCAAGGCTGGGGGGGGCAGTTCTTC CAWSQGWGGQFF
. TRBJ1-3 TRBD1 TRBV29-1 TGCAGCGTTTGGGGACAGGGGGTCTCTGGAAACACCATATATTTT CSVWGQGVSGNTIYF
. TRBJ1-2 TRBD1 TRBV5-4 TGTGCCAGCAGCTCGCCCACCGGACAGGGAGCTAACTATGGCTACACCTTC CASSSPTGQGANYGYTF